A single sample is the source of the 32 T cell receptor beta chains below, sequenced in a study of cytomegalovirus exposure and HLA in healthy donors. A multiplex PCR was run with 60 Vbeta primers and 13 Jbeta primers. The data were produced by immunoSEQ multiplex PCR, yet TCRdb's version contains in-frame clones alone and is incomplete. The repertoire has about 190,000 clones, roughly 80% of them found once; the top ten carry 3.5% to 4%. The sequenced sample was PBMCs. All receptors derive from a man aged 50 to 60 in good health and CMV-seronegative.

V and J are TRBV7-9 and TRBJ2-1; 8 nucleotides align to TRBD2. This CDR3 spans 12 amino acids. V trimming: 5 bases; J trimming: 10 bases; junction bases outside the gene matches: 4. In germline, CDR1 is SEHNR, CDR2 FQNEAQ (reference sequence). The CDR3 sequence is CASSAGGREQFF. The DNA for the CDR3 is TGTGCCAGCAGCGCGGGGGGCCGGGAGCAGTTCTTC.

The V gene is TRBV19, the J gene TRBJ1-5; D unresolved. The CDR3 has 15 amino acids. CDR1 is LNHDA, CDR2 SQIVND, per germline (reference sequence). V lost 6 bases to trimming and J lost 1 base, with 13 bases between them. For the CDR3, the DNA is TGTGCCAGTAGCTCGGAGGACGGGAGCAATCAGCCCCAGCATTTT. It encodes CASSSEDGSNQPQHF.

There are a few counts of this clone. The rearrangement links TRBV4-1 to TRBJ2-5; D ambiguous. This CDR3 comprises 11 residues. CDR1 and CDR2 from the germline V gene are MGHRA and YSYEKL. The V end was cut by 2 bases, the J end by 4 bases, with 2 bases between. CDR3 loop: CASSQRETQYF. CDR3 nucleotide sequence: TGCGCCAGCAGCCAACGAGAGACCCAGTACTTC.

The rearrangement links TRBV10-1 to TRBJ2-2; D gene ambiguous. CDR1 is WNHNN and CDR2 is SYGVQD in the germline V gene (reference sequence). The CDR3 is 13 residues long. V lost 5 bases and J lost 1, with 5 bases in between. The CDR3 region is CASSLRNTGELFF. The CDR3 DNA is TGCGCCAGCAGTCTCAGGAACACCGGGGAGCTGTTTTTT.

Here the CDR3 reads CASSPTQGWYEQYF. The CDR3 DNA reads as TGTGCCAGCAGCCCTACACAGGGGTGGTACGAGCAGTACTTC. The chain recombines TRBV6-5 with TRBJ2-7; 7 nucleotides match TRBD1. The ends lost 6 bases at V and 4 bases at J; junction bases unmatched: 9. The CDR3 sequence is 14 residues long. Germline values: CDR1 MNHEY, CDR2 SVGAGI.

The chain employs TRBV9 and TRBJ2-1; 7 nucleotides align to TRBD1. V lost 3 bases and J lost 0; bases outside the gene matches: 3. The CDR3 is 15 residues long. CDR1 SGDLS and CDR2 YYNGEE come from the germline V gene. CDR3 residues: CASSGGQTSYNEQFF. Written as DNA, the CDR3 is TGTGCCAGCAGCGGGGGACAGACCTCCTACAATGAGCAGTTCTTC.

This rearrangement joins TRBV27 to TRBJ2-7, with 9 bases that match TRBD1. Germline V gene sequence: CDR1 MNHEY, CDR2 SMNVEV (reference sequence). The CDR3 runs 15 residues. V dropped 6 bases and J dropped 3; count of bases not matched to a gene: 9. CDR3 sequence: CASSQRGQGNYEQYF. For the CDR3, the DNA is TGTGCCAGCAGCCAGCGGGGACAGGGAAACTACGAGCAGTACTTC.

The chain combines TRBV25-1 with TRBJ2-7; D might be TRBD2 (5 bases). Germline assignment: CDR1 MGHDK and CDR2 SYGVNS. Trimming left V 4 bases short and J 0 bases short, with 7 bases between. The CDR3 loop spans 13 amino acids. This CDR3 is CASSGTFSYEQYF. The CDR3, as DNA: TGTGCCAGCAGTGGGACTTTCTCCTACGAGCAGTACTTC.

This clone occurred a few times. The chain combines TRBV6-5 with TRBJ2-5; 8 positions agree with TRBD1. The CDR3 is 14 residues long. Unmatched junction bases numbered 4, after V lost 4 bases and J lost 3 bases. The germline gives CDR1 MNHEY, CDR2 SVGAGI. CDR3 DNA sequence: TGTGCCAGCAGTTTTAACAGGGGGAAAGAGACCCAGTACTTC. Amino acids: CASSFNRGKETQYF.

The CDR3 is CASSLEADAHYGYTF. The DNA for the CDR3 is TGTGCCAGCAGCTTAGAAGCGGATGCCCACTATGGCTACACCTTC. The genes are TRBV7-9 and TRBJ1-2; D uncertain. Germline V lookup: CDR1 SEHNR, CDR2 FQNEAQ (reference sequence). Trimming cost V 1 base and J 3 bases, with 12 bases left between them. The CDR3 extends over 15 amino acids.

The chain is built from TRBV6-5 and TRBJ1-3, with 9 bases identical to TRBD1. V was clipped by 6 bases and J by 4 bases; unmatched bases: 4. Germline V gene data show CDR1 as MNHEY and CDR2 as SVGAGI. This CDR3 comprises 14 residues. Here the CDR3 reads CASRRQGGGNTIYF. The CDR3 nucleotides read TGTGCCAGCAGACGACAGGGGGGAGGAAACACCATATATTTT.

This clone showed up just a few times. Other DNA sequences from this sample encode an identical CDR3 as well. This sequence joins TRBV30 and TRBJ2-1; tentative D call: TRBD1 (5 bases). The CDR3 consists of 14 residues. CDR1 is GTSNPN and CDR2 is SVGIG in the germline V gene (reference sequence). The V end was cut by 0 bases, the J end by 5 bases, with 11 bases between. In DNA, the CDR3 is TGTGCCTGGAGTGTAGGGCAGGGTGACAATGAGCAGTTCTTC. This gives the protein CAWSVGQGDNEQFF.

V gene TRBV12-5 combines with J gene TRBJ1-4, with 12 bases aligning to TRBD1. V gave up 5 bases and J gave up 7 bases; unmatched junction bases: 2. CDR1 LGHNT and CDR2 FRNRAP come from the germline V gene. CDR3 length: 14 amino acids. This CDR3 reads CASGEGQGAEKLFF. Here the CDR3 DNA reads TGTGCTAGTGGTGAGGGACAGGGGGCTGAAAAACTGTTTTTT.

Regarding this clone: At one boundary the junction diverges from the germline segment, which might be a read error. The rearrangement uses TRBV7-9 and TRBJ1-3; D is uncertain. CDR1 and CDR2 from the germline V gene are SEHNR and FQNEAQ (reference sequence). This CDR3 comprises 13 residues. The CDR3 sequence: CSSSIYERNTIYF. The CDR3 DNA is TGTTCCAGCAGCATCTATGAGAGAAACACCATATATTTT.

The chain uses TRBV5-1 and TRBJ1-4; D not certain. The V gene lost 1 base and the J gene lost 0 bases, with 13 bases spanning the gap. CDR3 size: 17 residues. Germline CDR1 reads SGHRS; CDR2 reads YFSETQ. The CDR3 sequence: CASSLRRAGSTNEKLFF. CDR3 nucleotides: TGCGCCAGCAGCTTGAGGAGAGCGGGGTCAACTAATGAAAAACTGTTTTTT.

This clone has a handful of counts. This chain connects TRBV5-1 to TRBJ1-1; perhaps TRBD1 as D (6 bases). The CDR3 extends over 15 amino acids. Germline values: CDR1 SGHRS, CDR2 YFSETQ. Trimming took 4 bases from V and 1 from J, leaving 14 bases between them. CDR3 region: CASSVTGGRNTEAFF. CDR3 nucleotide sequence: TGCGCCAGCAGCGTCACGGGGGGCCGGAACACTGAAGCTTTCTTT.

The CDR3: CASSRGGGRNQPQHF. CDR3 bases: TGTGCCAGCAGCCGCGGCGGTGGCCGCAATCAGCCCCAGCATTTT. This chain links TRBV6-5 with TRBJ1-5; D unclear. CDR3 length equals 15 residues. In germline, CDR1 is MNHEY, CDR2 SVGAGI. V gave up 6 bases and J gave up 2 bases, with 14 bases separating them.

The V call is TRBV5-8, the J call TRBJ1-2, with TRBD1 identical over 9 bases. The CDR3 runs 14 residues. Germline V gene data show CDR1 as SGHTS and CDR2 as YDEGEE. With 3 bases clipped from V and 6 bases from J, the junction kept 6 bases outside the gene matches. The CDR3 is CASSSDRGVNGYTF. As DNA, the CDR3 is TGTGCCAGCAGCTCCGACAGGGGGGTGAATGGCTACACCTTC.

The chain couples TRBV4-2 to TRBJ1-4; the match to TRBD1 covers 9 bases. The CDR3 spans 14 residues. Trimming cost V 3 bases and J 8 bases; bases outside gene matches: 4. The germline V gene has CDR1 LGHNA and CDR2 YNFKEQ. CDR3 sequence reads: CASSHRDRAEKLFF. DNA for the CDR3: TGTGCCAGCAGCCATCGGGACAGGGCGGAAAAACTGTTTTTT.

The chain couples TRBV6-5 to TRBJ2-1; TRBD2 matches at 11 bases. Trimming took 5 bases from V and 7 from J; bases not matched to a gene: 7. The CDR3 sequence is 15 residues long. CDR1 and CDR2 from the germline V gene are MNHEY and SVGAGI. For the CDR3, the DNA is TGTGCCAGCAGTAGATCCGGGACTAGCGGTAATGAGCAGTTCTTC. Translated: CASSRSGTSGNEQFF.

This chain connects TRBV23-1 to TRBJ2-1; the D is unclear. TRBV23-1 is annotated as an ORF whose role is uncertain. This CDR3 has 12 amino acids. V was clipped by 9 bases and J by 7 bases, with 13 bases between them. DNA of the CDR3: TGCGCCAGTTTTAAGGCGGATAATGAGCAGTTCTTC. Translation: CASFKADNEQFF.

The rearrangement uses TRBV7-9 and TRBJ2-5; a possible D gene is TRBD1 (5 bases). The DNA matches TRBJ2-7 better at its end, which makes the J call doubtful. The CDR3 runs 15 residues. CDR1 SEHNR and CDR2 FQNEAQ come from the germline V gene (reference sequence). The CDR3 loop reads CASSSTALTSYEQYF. In nucleotides, the CDR3 is TGTGCCAGCAGCTCGACAGCTCTAACCTCCTACGAGCAGTACTTC.

This CDR3 is CASSAREETQYF. In nucleotides, the CDR3 is TGTGCCAGCAGTGCCCGGGAAGAGACCCAGTACTTC. The genes are TRBV6-5 and TRBJ2-5; D is unclear. There are 12 residues in the CDR3. V lost 5 bases, J lost 3 bases, and 7 bases lay in between. CDR1 is MNHEY, CDR2 SVGAGI, per germline.

The genes are TRBV7-3 and TRBJ2-1, with D tentatively TRBD2 (5 bases). The V gene lost 5 bases and the J gene lost 6 bases, with 17 bases spanning the gap. Germline CDR1 reads SGHTA; CDR2 reads FQGTGA. CDR3 length equals 15 residues. This CDR3 reads CASSPSGEVGNEQFF. The CDR3 DNA is TGTGCCAGCAGCCCCTCCGGGGAAGTGGGCAATGAGCAGTTCTTC.

A word on this clone: Germline and junction disagree at one end, which may indicate a read error. This chain joins TRBV5-1 and TRBJ1-5; D is unclear. The CDR3 length is 13 residues. Per the germline V gene, CDR1 is SGHRS and CDR2 is YFSETQ. The DNA of the CDR3 is TGCGCCAGCAGTGAGACACCAAATCAGCTCCAGCATTTT. Its protein is CASSETPNQLQHF.

The chain joins TRBV6-5 to TRBJ2-5; possible D gene TRBD1, 6 bases. CDR1 MNHEY and CDR2 SVGAGI come from the germline V gene. The CDR3 extends over 14 amino acids. V was cut by 6 bases and J by 4 bases, with 15 bases left in between. CDR3 residues: CASRKNRVGETQYF. CDR3 in DNA: TGTGCCAGCAGAAAAAACAGGGTTGGAGAGACCCAGTACTTC.

The chain couples TRBV18 to TRBJ1-2; D is undetermined. This CDR3 is 15 amino acids long. The germline gives CDR1 KGHSH, CDR2 LQKENI. V was trimmed by 3 bases and J by 2 bases, leaving 13 bases between them. The CDR3 loop reads CASSPPFWRNYGYTF. The DNA of the CDR3 is TGTGCCAGCTCACCGCCCTTTTGGAGGAACTATGGCTACACCTTC.

This clone was seen a few times. The chain has TRBV27 and TRBJ1-1; 9 nucleotides line up with TRBD1. CDR3 size: 15 residues. Looked up from germline, CDR1 is MNHEY and CDR2 is SMNVEV (reference sequence). V was pared by 2 bases and J by 3 bases, with 4 bases of the junction left unmatched. DNA for the CDR3: TGTGCCAGCAGTTTACTGGGACAGGGAGACACTGAAGCTTTCTTT. Translating it yields CASSLLGQGDTEAFF.

This clone was recorded a few times. The chain links TRBV18 to TRBJ1-4; 8 nucleotides agree with TRBD1. Trimming removed 2 bases from V and 6 bases from J; junction bases left unmatched: 8. The CDR3 runs to 16 residues. CDR1 and CDR2 from the germline V gene are KGHSH and LQKENI. CDR3 residues: CASSPSQGQAHEKLFF. The CDR3 DNA sequence: TGTGCCAGCTCACCATCTCAGGGACAGGCGCATGAAAAACTGTTTTTT.

The chain combines TRBV19 with TRBJ2-7; D is undetermined. V was pared by 4 bases and J by 4 bases, with 5 bases between. The CDR3 covers 11 residues. CDR1 is LNHDA, CDR2 SQIVND, per germline (reference sequence). The CDR3 region has the DNA TGTGCCAGTAGTAGTTCGTACGAGCAGTACTTC. Protein: CASSSSYEQYF.

In DNA form, the CDR3 reads TGTGCCAGCAGCGTAGCAGGTACAGGGAAGGAGCAGTACTTC. Its protein product is CASSVAGTGKEQYF. The chain is built from TRBV9 and TRBJ2-7; D perhaps matches TRBD1 (6 bases). This CDR3 region has 14 residues. V was shortened by 0 bases and J by 7 bases, with 14 bases between the two germline ends. Germline-derived CDR1 and CDR2 are SGDLS and YYNGEE.

This rearrangement joins TRBV2 to TRBJ2-1; tentative D call: TRBD1 (6 bases). Trimming cost V 2 bases and J 4 bases, with 24 bases left between them. The CDR3 has 19 residues. Germline loops: CDR1 SNHLY, CDR2 FYNNEI. Here the CDR3 reads CASSELEGTGHLFYNEQFF. CDR3 sequence (DNA): TGTGCCAGCAGTGAATTAGAAGGGACGGGACACCTCTTTTACAATGAGCAGTTCTTC.